Listed below are T cell receptor beta chains from one sample, sequenced in a study of cytomegalovirus exposure and HLA in healthy donors. The repertoire was sequenced with immunoSEQ multiplex PCR; TCRdb's copy has only in-frame clones and lacks some. The data hold some 90,000 clones, with around 73% observed a single time. Input material: PBMCs. The receptors derive from a woman aged 40 to 49 in good health and CMV-seronegative. Each CDR3 is given with its conserved first and last residue. Fields, in order: D gene, CDR3 length, V gene, clone size, J gene, CDR3 DNA, CDR3 protein. The D gene is left open where the match is weak. Only some rows state a clone size, as once, few, many or a class for expanded clones.

-	16	TRBV30	few	TRBJ1-2	TGTGCCTGGAGTGTAAGGGATACAGGGTTCAACTATGGCTACACCTTC	CAWSVRDTGFNYGYTF
-	15	TRBV7-9	-	TRBJ1-1	TGTGCCAGCAGCTTAGGCGCAGGTCTGAACACTGAAGCTTTCTTT	CASSLGAGLNTEAFF
-	15	TRBV7-9	-	TRBJ1-4	TGTGCCAGCAGCTTATCCCAGGGGCGGAATGAAAAACTGTTTTTT	CASSLSQGRNEKLFF
-	14	TRBV6-1	-	TRBJ2-4	TGTGCCAGCAGTGAAGGGGGGACACTAAACATTCAGTACTTC	CASSEGGTLNIQYF
TRBD1	14	TRBV14	-	TRBJ2-7	TGTGCCAGCAGCCACGGGACAGGGGCATACGAGCAGTACTTC	CASSHGTGAYEQYF
-	19	TRBV11-2	-	TRBJ1-2	TGTGCCAGCAGCTTAGTTTCAGGTTCCGTCTCAGCCAGAGACTATGGCTACACCTTC	CASSLVSGSVSARDYGYTF
-	14	TRBV29-1	-	TRBJ1-5	TGCAGCGTTGCTCCCAGGGGAAGCAATCAGCCCCAGCATTTT	CSVAPRGSNQPQHF
TRBD2	14	TRBV6-6	-	TRBJ2-5	TGTGCCAGCAGAACGGGGGGGTCCCAAGAGACCCAGTACTTC	CASRTGGSQETQYF
-	15	TRBV9	-	TRBJ1-4	TGTGCCAGCAGTACCTCGGTGGGGGCCAGTGAAAAACTGTTTTTT	CASSTSVGASEKLFF
-	15	TRBV15	-	TRBJ2-1	TGTGCCACCAGCAGAGATCGTTCCAGGTCGAATGAGCAGTTCTTC	CATSRDRSRSNEQFF
-	17	TRBV7-9	-	TRBJ2-7	TGTGCCAGCACCCGAAGCCGGGTCGACGATACCACCTACGAGCAGTACTTC	CASTRSRVDDTTYEQYF
-	17	TRBV28	-	TRBJ1-3	TGTGCCAGCAGTTTATTGGGCAGAACCATCTCTGGAAACACCATATATTTT	CASSLLGRTISGNTIYF
-	14	TRBV28	-	TRBJ1-3	TGTGCCAGCAGTTCCGGGACAACTGGAAACACCATATATTTT	CASSSGTTGNTIYF
-	15	TRBV7-2	-	TRBJ1-4	TGTGCCAGCAGCCCGCAAACCGGGGCTAATGAAAAACTGTTTTTT	CASSPQTGANEKLFF
-	14	TRBV7-8	-	TRBJ1-1	TGTGCCAGCAGCCCAGCGGGACAGAACACTGAAGCTTTCTTT	CASSPAGQNTEAFF
-	13	TRBV18	-	TRBJ1-1	TGTGCCAGCTCACCAGTGGAAGGGGCTGAAGCTTTCTTT	CASSPVEGAEAFF
TRBD2	16	TRBV28	-	TRBJ2-1	TGTGCCAGCAGTGGCCCGACTAGCGGAGGCTACAATGAGCAGTTCTTC	CASSGPTSGGYNEQFF
TRBD1	14	TRBV19	-	TRBJ2-5	TGTGCCAGTAGTGACCACAGGGGCCCGGGGACCCAGTACTTC	CASSDHRGPGTQYF
TRBD2	16	TRBV25-1	-	TRBJ2-7	TGTGCCAGCAGTGAATATTCCCAGGGCGGGAGGGCCGAACAGTACTTC	CASSEYSQGGRAEQYF
TRBD1	15	TRBV7-2	-	TRBJ2-2	TGTGCCAGCAGCTTACCACAGGGGTTCACCGGGGAGCTGTTTTTT	CASSLPQGFTGELFF
-	15	TRBV6-5	-	TRBJ2-7	TGTGCCAGCAGAGTATTAACAGCGGGCTCCTACGAGCAGTACTTC	CASRVLTAGSYEQYF
-	14	TRBV18	-	TRBJ2-3	TGTGCCAGCTCACCCTCGGGTTTCACAGATACGCAGTATTTT	CASSPSGFTDTQYF
-	14	TRBV5-1	-	TRBJ1-2	TGCGCCAGCAGCTTGGGGGCCAAGGACTATGGCTACACCTTC	CASSLGAKDYGYTF
-	14	TRBV6-5	-	TRBJ1-1	TGTGCCAGCAGTTACACCTGGTTGAGCACTGAAGCTTTCTTT	CASSYTWLSTEAFF
TRBD1	17	TRBV5-4	-	TRBJ1-1	TGTGCCAGCAGCCCGGGGGGACAGGGGGCTGCGAGCACTGAAGCTTTCTTT	CASSPGGQGAASTEAFF
-	14	TRBV6-1	-	TRBJ2-3	TGTGCCAGCAGGAGGACAGAAAGCACAGATACGCAGTATTTT	CASRRTESTDTQYF